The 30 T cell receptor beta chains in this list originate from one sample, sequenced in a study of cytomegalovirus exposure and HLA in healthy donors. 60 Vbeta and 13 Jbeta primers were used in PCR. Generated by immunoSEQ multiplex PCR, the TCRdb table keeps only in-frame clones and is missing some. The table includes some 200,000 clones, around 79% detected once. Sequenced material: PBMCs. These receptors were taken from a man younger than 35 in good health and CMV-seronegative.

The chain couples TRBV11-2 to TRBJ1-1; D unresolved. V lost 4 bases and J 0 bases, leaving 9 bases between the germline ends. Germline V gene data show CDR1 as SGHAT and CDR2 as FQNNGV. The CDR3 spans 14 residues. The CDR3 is CASSWRIMNTEAFF. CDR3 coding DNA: TGTGCCAGCAGCTGGCGGATTATGAACACTGAAGCTTTCTTT.

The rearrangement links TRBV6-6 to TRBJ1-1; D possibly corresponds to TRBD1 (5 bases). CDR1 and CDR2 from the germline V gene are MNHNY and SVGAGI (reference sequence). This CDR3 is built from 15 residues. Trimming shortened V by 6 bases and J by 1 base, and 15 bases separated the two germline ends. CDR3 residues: CASSSPGRANTEAFF. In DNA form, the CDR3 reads TGTGCCAGCAGCTCCCCCGGCAGGGCGAACACTGAAGCTTTCTTT.

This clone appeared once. CDR3 loop: CASSEAGYGYTF. DNA of the CDR3: TGTGCCAGCAGTGAGGCGGGATATGGCTACACCTTC. The genes are TRBV6-5 and TRBJ1-2; D gene ambiguous. The germline V gene encodes CDR1 MNHEY and CDR2 SVGAGI. The CDR3 is 12 residues long. V lost 5 bases and J lost 5, with 9 bases in between.

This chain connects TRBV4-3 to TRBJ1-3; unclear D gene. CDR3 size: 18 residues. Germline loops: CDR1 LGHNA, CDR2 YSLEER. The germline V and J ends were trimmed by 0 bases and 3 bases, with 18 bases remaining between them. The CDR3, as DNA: TGCGCCAGCAGCCAAGATCTTACGCAATTGACAATTGGAAACACCATATATTTT. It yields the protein CASSQDLTQLTIGNTIYF.

The CDR3 reads CASILTSSGNTIYF. Here the CDR3 DNA reads TGTGCCAGTATCCTTACGAGCTCTGGAAACACCATATATTTT. This chain uses TRBV19 with TRBJ1-3; the D is unclear. Germline values: CDR1 LNHDA, CDR2 SQIVND (reference sequence). Trimming left V 7 bases short and J 0 bases short, with 10 bases between. The CDR3 consists of 14 residues.

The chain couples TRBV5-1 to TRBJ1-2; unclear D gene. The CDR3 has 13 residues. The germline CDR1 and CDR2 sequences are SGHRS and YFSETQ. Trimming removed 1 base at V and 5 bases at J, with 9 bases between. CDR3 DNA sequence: TGCGCCAGCAGCTTGATGGCGGCTTATGGCTACACCTTC. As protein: CASSLMAAYGYTF.

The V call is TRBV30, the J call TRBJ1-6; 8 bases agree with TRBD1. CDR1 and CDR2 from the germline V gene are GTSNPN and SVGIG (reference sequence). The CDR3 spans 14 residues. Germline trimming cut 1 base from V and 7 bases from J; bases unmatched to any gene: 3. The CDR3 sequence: CAWSAGQGNSPLHF. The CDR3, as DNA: TGTGCCTGGAGTGCCGGACAGGGAAATTCACCCCTCCACTTT.

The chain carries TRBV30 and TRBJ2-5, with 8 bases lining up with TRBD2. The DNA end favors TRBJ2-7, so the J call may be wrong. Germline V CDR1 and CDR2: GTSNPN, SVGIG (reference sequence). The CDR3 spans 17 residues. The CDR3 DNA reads TGTGCCTGGAGTGTACGATGGGCGACTAGCGTTCCCTACGAGCAGTACTTC. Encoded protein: CAWSVRWATSVPYEQYF.

CDR3 nucleotide sequence: TGCGCCAGCAGCCAAGATAGGAACACTGAAGCTTTCTTT. Translated, it gives CASSQDRNTEAFF. This rearrangement joins TRBV4-1 to TRBJ1-1; D is uncertain. The CDR3 spans 13 residues. The germline CDR1 and CDR2 sequences are MGHRA and YSYEKL. V lost 0 bases to trimming and J lost 1 base, with 3 bases between them.

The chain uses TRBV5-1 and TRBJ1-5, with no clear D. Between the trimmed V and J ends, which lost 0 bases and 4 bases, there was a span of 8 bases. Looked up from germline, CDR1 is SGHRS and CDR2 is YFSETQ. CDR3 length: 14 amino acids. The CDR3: CASSLGRGNQPQHF. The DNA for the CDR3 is TGCGCCAGCAGCTTGGGCCGGGGTAATCAGCCCCAGCATTTT.

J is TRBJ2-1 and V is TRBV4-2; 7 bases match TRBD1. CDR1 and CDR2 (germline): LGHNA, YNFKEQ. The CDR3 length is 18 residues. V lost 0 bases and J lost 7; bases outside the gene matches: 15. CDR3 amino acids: CASSQENSAGGLRNEQFF. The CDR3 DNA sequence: TGTGCCAGCAGCCAAGAGAATTCGGCAGGGGGTTTGCGTAATGAGCAGTTCTTC.

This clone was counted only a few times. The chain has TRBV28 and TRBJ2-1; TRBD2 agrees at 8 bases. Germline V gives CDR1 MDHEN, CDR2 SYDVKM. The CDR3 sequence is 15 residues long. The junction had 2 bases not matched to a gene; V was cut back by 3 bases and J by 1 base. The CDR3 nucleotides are TGTGCCAGCAGTTTCATAGCGGGGTCCTACAATGAGCAGTTCTTC. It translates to CASSFIAGSYNEQFF.

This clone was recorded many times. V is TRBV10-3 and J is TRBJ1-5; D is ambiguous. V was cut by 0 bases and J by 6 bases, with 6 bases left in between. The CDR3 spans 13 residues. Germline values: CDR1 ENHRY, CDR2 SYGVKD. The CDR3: CAISESTGQPQHF. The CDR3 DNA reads TGTGCCATCAGTGAGTCGACGGGTCAGCCCCAGCATTTT.

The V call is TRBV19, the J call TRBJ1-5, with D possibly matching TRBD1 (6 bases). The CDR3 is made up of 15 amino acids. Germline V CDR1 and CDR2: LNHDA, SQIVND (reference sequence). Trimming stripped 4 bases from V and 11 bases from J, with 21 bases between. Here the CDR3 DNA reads TGTGCCAGTAGTAAGGAGAGTCGACAGGCTATGACCCAGCATTTT. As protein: CASSKESRQAMTQHF.

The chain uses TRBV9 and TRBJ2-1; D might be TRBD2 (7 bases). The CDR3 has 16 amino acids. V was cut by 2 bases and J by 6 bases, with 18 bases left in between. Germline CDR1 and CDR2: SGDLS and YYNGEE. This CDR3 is CASSVIPTRGGNEQFF. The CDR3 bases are TGTGCCAGCAGCGTCATCCCAACTAGGGGGGGCAATGAGCAGTTCTTC.

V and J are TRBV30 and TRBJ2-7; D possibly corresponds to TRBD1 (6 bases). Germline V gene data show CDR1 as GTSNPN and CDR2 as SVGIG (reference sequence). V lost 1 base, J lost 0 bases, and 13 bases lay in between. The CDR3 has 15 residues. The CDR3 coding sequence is TGTGCCTGGAGTGGGAGGTGGACAGACTCCTACGAGCAGTACTTC. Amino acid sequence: CAWSGRWTDSYEQYF.

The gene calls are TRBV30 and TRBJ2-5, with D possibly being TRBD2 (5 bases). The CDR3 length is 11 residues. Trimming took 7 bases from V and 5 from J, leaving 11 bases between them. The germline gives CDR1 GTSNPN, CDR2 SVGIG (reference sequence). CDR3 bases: TGTGCCTCCAACCGAGGGGAGACCCAGTACTTC. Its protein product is CASNRGETQYF.

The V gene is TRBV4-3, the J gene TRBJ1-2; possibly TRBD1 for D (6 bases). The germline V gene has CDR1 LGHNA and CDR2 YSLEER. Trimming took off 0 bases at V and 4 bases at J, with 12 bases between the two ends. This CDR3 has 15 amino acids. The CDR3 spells CASSQEATGLYGYTF. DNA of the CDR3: TGCGCCAGCAGCCAAGAGGCGACAGGCCTCTATGGCTACACCTTC.

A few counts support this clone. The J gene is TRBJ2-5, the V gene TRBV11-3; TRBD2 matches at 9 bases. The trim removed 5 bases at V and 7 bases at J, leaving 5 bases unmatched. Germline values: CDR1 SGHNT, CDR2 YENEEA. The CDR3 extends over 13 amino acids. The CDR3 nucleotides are TGTGCCAGCAGCACTAGGCGGGAGGGGACCCAGTACTTC. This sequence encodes CASSTRREGTQYF.

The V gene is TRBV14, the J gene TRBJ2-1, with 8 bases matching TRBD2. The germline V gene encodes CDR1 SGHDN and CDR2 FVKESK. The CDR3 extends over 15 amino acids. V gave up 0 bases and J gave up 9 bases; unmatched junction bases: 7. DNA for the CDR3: TGTGCCAGCAGCCAAGATAATCTAGCGGGTTCTGAGCAGTTCTTC. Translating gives CASSQDNLAGSEQFF.

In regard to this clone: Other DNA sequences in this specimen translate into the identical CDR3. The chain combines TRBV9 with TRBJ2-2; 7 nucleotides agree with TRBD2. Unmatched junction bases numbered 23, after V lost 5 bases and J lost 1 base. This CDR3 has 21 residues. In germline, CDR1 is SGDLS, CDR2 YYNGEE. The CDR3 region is CASSDQTRRNPSGRNTGELFF. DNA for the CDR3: TGTGCCAGCAGTGACCAGACACGGAGAAACCCTAGCGGACGGAACACCGGGGAGCTGTTTTTT.

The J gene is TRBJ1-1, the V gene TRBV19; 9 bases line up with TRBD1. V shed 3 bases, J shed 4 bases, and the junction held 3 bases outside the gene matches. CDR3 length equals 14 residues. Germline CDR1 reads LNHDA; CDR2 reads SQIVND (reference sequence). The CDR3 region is CASSIWTGVTEAFF. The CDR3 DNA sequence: TGTGCCAGTAGTATCTGGACAGGGGTCACTGAAGCTTTCTTT.

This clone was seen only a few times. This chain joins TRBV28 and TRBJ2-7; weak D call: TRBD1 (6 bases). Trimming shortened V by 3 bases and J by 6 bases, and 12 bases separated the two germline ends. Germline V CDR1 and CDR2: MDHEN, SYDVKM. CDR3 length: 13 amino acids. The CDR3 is CASSFGTYAEQYF. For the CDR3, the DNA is TGTGCCAGCAGTTTTGGGACATACGCCGAGCAGTACTTC.

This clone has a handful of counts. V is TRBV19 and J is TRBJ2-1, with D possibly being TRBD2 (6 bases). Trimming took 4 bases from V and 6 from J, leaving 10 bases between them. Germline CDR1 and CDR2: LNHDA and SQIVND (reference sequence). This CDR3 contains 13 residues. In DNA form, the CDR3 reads TGTGCCAGTAGTACGGGAGTTAGCAATGAGCAGTTCTTC. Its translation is CASSTGVSNEQFF.

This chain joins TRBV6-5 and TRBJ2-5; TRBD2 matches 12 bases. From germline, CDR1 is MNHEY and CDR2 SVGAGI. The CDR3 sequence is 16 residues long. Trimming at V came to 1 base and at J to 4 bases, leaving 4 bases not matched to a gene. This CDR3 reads CASSYLLAGGGETQYF. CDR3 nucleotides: TGTGCCAGCAGTTACTTACTAGCGGGAGGTGGAGAGACCCAGTACTTC.

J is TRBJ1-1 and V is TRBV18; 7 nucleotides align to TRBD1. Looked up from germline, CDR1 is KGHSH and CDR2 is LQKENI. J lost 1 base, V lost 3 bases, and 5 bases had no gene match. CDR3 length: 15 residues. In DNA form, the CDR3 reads TGTGCCAGCTCACCGCCCTGGACAGGGAACACTGAAGCTTTCTTT. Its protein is CASSPPWTGNTEAFF.

As DNA, the CDR3 is TGTGCCAGCAGCCCTTCCGGGGGGCAAGGCTACAATGAGCAGTTCTTC. Residues: CASSPSGGQGYNEQFF. This chain links TRBV7-2 with TRBJ2-1; a possible D gene is TRBD2 (7 bases). V dropped 5 bases and J dropped 3 bases, with 17 bases sitting between them. The CDR3 has 16 residues. Germline V gives CDR1 SGHTA, CDR2 FQGNSA.

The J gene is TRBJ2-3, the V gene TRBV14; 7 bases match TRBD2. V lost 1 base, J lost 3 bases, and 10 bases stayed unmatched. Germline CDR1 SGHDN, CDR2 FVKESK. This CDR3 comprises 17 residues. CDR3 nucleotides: TGTGCCAGCAGCCAAGCGGGGACTATCTATGGTACAGATACGCAGTATTTT. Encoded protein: CASSQAGTIYGTDTQYF.

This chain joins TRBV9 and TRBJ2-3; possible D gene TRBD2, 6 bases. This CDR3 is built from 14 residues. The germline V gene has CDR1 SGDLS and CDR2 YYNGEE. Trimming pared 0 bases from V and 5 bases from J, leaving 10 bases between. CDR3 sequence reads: CASSVDGGGDTQYF. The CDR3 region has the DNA TGTGCCAGCAGCGTAGATGGGGGAGGAGATACGCAGTATTTT.

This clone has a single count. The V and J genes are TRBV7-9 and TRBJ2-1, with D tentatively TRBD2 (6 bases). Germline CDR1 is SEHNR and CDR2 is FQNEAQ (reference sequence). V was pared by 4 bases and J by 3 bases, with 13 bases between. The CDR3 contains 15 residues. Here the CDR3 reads CASSYAGTLYNEQFF. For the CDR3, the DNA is TGTGCCAGCAGCTACGCCGGGACTCTCTACAATGAGCAGTTCTTC.